This T cell receptor beta chain was found in a study of technical replicates of blood from several donors. The table came from immunoSEQ multiplex PCR; TCRdb's copy has only in-frame clones and leaves some out. Of 70,000 or so clones in the sample, about 92% were seen once. The CDR3 totals 13 residues. The germline V gene has CDR1 MGHRA and CDR2 YSYEKL. The V gene lost 1 base and the J gene lost 6 bases, with 10 bases spanning the gap. This rearrangement joins TRBV4-1 to TRBJ2-7; a weak D match, TRBD2 (6 bases). This receptor was identified in a human donor in good health. Material: T cells isolated from PBMCs. The CDR3 DNA sequence: TGCGCCAGCAGCCAAGCGGGAGTAAGCGAGCAGTACTTC. Its translation is CASSQAGVSEQYF.